This T cell receptor beta chain was retrieved from a study of T cell responses to AZD1222 COVID-19 vaccine (dated by TCRdb to about 2021). Turning to the overall study: AZD1222 recipients with second doses at about 4 weeks or about 12 weeks were pooled, because spike-specific TCR depth and breadth did not differ between schedules. TCR sequencing covered roughly 230 trial participants: 200 to 210 given two doses of AZD1222 and around 26 given two doses of MenACWY control vaccine. Trial participants were enrolled into age subgroups of 18-55, 56-69 and 70-plus years, which contained approximately 150, 28 and 58 TCR-sequenced participants, respectively. Broad study findings and their caveats: CD4 TCRs associated with the vaccine covered the entire spike protein, and the dominant responses were in regions 160-218 and 743-854. The 56-69-year group was small, and its depth increase did not reach significance, likely because of low power. Conclusions about previously exposed vaccinees were limited because only six AZD1222 recipients were SARS-CoV-2 seropositive at baseline. After two AZD1222 doses, both the breadth and the depth of spike-specific TCRs were significantly higher than at day 0 and than in MenACWY recipients. Reportedly, almost half of the unique spike-specific TCRs recognized epitopes lying outside the regions that are mutated in the B.1.351 and B.1.1.7 variants. No day 14 peak-response samples were available, so repertoires were characterized only after the peak T cell response. Participants were mostly white British, with more females than males. The authors suggested clonal diversity may have been underestimated.

For this clone: Its antigen is not yet known. There are no base qualities to consult, and no much larger clone falls within one base.

The CDR3 regions of human TCRbeta chains were analyzed by immunosequencing. The published analysis was carried out like this. Repertoire TCRs were checked for matches against a reference library of SARS-CoV-2-specific TCRs that had been generated using the MIRA antigen-specificity platform. Breadth meant the fraction of unique TCRs that were SARS-CoV-2-associated, whereas depth meant the fraction of total T cells that were SARS-CoV-2-associated. Each spike-specific TCR was assigned to its reactive spike region and to a CD4 or CD8 class using the MIRA data. Log10-transformed breadth and depth values were compared by one-way ANOVA with Sidak's multiple comparisons tests. As stored in TCRdb, this immuneACCESS dataset retains in-frame rearrangements with V and J assigned. A fraction of the clones does not appear; measured against another copy, unresolved V genes explain less than half of the discrepancy, and the remainder lacks a known reason. V and J calls and clone size come straight from that table; D and trimming were deduced from the DNA. Present in this sample are more than 75,000 clones, around 89% of which were seen just once. 7.5% of the sample is held by the ten biggest clonotypes.

The time point label on this specimen signifies: baseline before first vaccination. Vaccinee samples came from UK trials COV001 and COV002, including a single-blind randomized controlled phase 2/3 trial of AZD1222 (ChAdOx1 nCoV-19) in healthy adults. Trial participant PBMC samples were collected at day 0 and day 28 after the second dose for TCRbeta chain sequencing. The V end gives up 3 bases and the J end 4 bases, leaving 6 bases in the junction not matched to a gene. The cysteine opens and the phenylalanine closes a CDR3 of 14 amino acids. The kept DNA is CDR3 alone, 42 bases in frame from the first base. The germline V gene encodes CDR1 SGHNT and CDR2 YYREEE (reference sequence).

The rearrangement combines TRBV5-4 with TRBJ1-2, and 7 bases in between align with TRBD1. Sequenced material: peripheral blood, taken on day 0 of AZD1222 vaccination. The receptor comes from an adult in good health. The CDR3 is CASSSRGVGYGYTF. The DNA sequence is as follows: TGTGCCAGCAGCTCCAGGGGGGTAGGCTATGGCTACACCTTC. Reference TRBV5-4 and TRBJ1-2 genes cover what lies past the CDR3, so the full variable domain is ETGVTQSPTHLIKTRGQQVTLRCSSQSGHNTVSWYQQALGQGPQFIFQYYREEENGRGNFPPRFSGLQFPNYSSELNVNALELDDSALYLCASSSRGVGYGYTFGSGTRLTVV.